The 10 T cell receptor beta chains in this list originate from one sample, sequenced in a study of T cell clones after liver transplantation. Measured with immunoSEQ multiplex PCR; TCRdb has only the in-frame clones, and not every one. The sample holds tens of thousands of clones, around four fifths seen once. The sample here was CD4+ T cells from blood, taken 46 months after liver transplant. These receptors came from a human patient who received a liver transplant. The graft donor may have contributed some T cells.

This chain uses TRBV14 with TRBJ2-3; D call uncertain. The CDR3 has 14 amino acids. The V gene's germline CDR1 is SGHDN and CDR2 FVKESK. V lost 0 bases, J lost 7 bases, and 11 bases lay in between. The CDR3 DNA sequence: TGTGCCAGCAGCCAAGATCTGGCTACGCATACGCAGTATTTT. This gives the protein CASSQDLATHTQYF.

This clone was seen only a few times. This rearrangement joins TRBV9 to TRBJ2-6; possibly TRBD2 for D (5 bases). V gave up 0 bases and J gave up 0 bases, with 16 bases separating them. Germline CDR1 is SGDLS and CDR2 is YYNGEE. The CDR3 runs 19 residues. Written as DNA, the CDR3 is TGTGCCAGCAGCGTAGGGGTGGGAGCTTCTCTCTCTGGGGCCAACGTCCTGACTTTC. Its protein is CASSVGVGASLSGANVLTF.

V is TRBV19 and J is TRBJ2-7; tentative D call: TRBD2 (5 bases). Germline V gene sequence: CDR1 LNHDA, CDR2 SQIVND (reference sequence). This CDR3 spans 14 amino acids. V lost 5 bases, J lost 3 bases, and 14 bases lay in between. The CDR3 loop is CASSRSGKNYEQYF. Here the CDR3 DNA reads TGTGCCAGTAGTCGATCCGGGAAAAACTACGAGCAGTACTTC.

The genes are TRBV7-3 and TRBJ2-1; D unclear. Germline V gene data show CDR1 as SGHTA and CDR2 as FQGTGA. The V gene lost 5 bases and the J gene lost 0 bases, with 11 bases spanning the gap. This CDR3 is built from 15 residues. CDR3 sequence: CASSPERGSYNEQFF. CDR3 sequence (DNA): TGTGCCAGCAGCCCGGAGCGAGGCTCCTACAATGAGCAGTTCTTC.

The chain uses TRBV5-1 and TRBJ1-2; D is unresolved. The V end lost 4 bases, the J end lost 2 bases, and 9 bases lay between the germline ends. The CDR3 runs 13 residues. Looked up from germline, CDR1 is SGHRS and CDR2 is YFSETQ. The CDR3 DNA sequence: TGCGCCAGCAGCCCCGGGGTAAACTATGGCTACACCTTC. This codes for CASSPGVNYGYTF.

This CDR3 reads CASSPSGTSGTNEQFF. As DNA, the CDR3 is TGTGCCAGCAGTCCTTCCGGGACTAGCGGGACAAATGAGCAGTTCTTC. V is TRBV27 and J is TRBJ2-1, with TRBD2 matching over 13 bases. Trimming removed 5 bases from V and 7 bases from J; junction bases left unmatched: 8. Germline V gene lookup returns CDR1 MNHEY and CDR2 SMNVEV (reference sequence). CDR3 length: 16 amino acids.

This sequence joins TRBV28 and TRBJ2-7; 9 bases match TRBD1. Trimming took 3 bases from V and 4 from J; bases not matched to a gene: 4. The germline gives CDR1 MDHEN, CDR2 SYDVKM. This CDR3 spans 14 amino acids. The CDR3 nucleotides are TGTGCCAGCAGTTTGTTTGACAGGGGGTACGAGCAGTACTTC. Amino acids: CASSLFDRGYEQYF.

The genes are TRBV5-1 and TRBJ2-7; D may be TRBD1 or TRBD2 (5 bases each). CDR3 length: 14 amino acids. Per germline, CDR1 SGHRS and CDR2 YFSETQ. Trimming cost V 0 bases and J 7 bases, with 14 bases left between them. CDR3: CASSLALGPREQYF. CDR3 in DNA: TGCGCCAGCAGCTTGGCCCTGGGACCTCGGGAGCAGTACTTC.

The chain carries TRBV15 and TRBJ1-4; tentative D call: TRBD1 (6 bases). From germline, CDR1 is LNHNV and CDR2 YYDKDF (reference sequence). Trimming removed 0 bases from V and 4 bases from J, with 9 bases in between. The CDR3 is made up of 15 amino acids. The DNA for the CDR3 is TGTGCCACCAGCAGAGAAACAGGGTATAATGAAAAACTGTTTTTT. It is translated as CATSRETGYNEKLFF.

The V gene is TRBV5-1, the J gene TRBJ2-7; 7 nucleotides agree with TRBD2. The CDR3 is made up of 14 amino acids. V trimming: 4 bases; J trimming: 4 bases; junction bases outside the gene matches: 8. The germline CDR1 and CDR2 sequences are SGHRS and YFSETQ. The CDR3 coding sequence is TGCGCCAGCAGCATAAACGTGGGGGGGTACGAGCAGTACTTC. This translates into CASSINVGGYEQYF.